This TCR beta chain was profiled in a study of type 1 and type 2 diabetes patients. Only a few counts were recorded for this clonotype. Genomic DNA was the PCR template. The TCR beta CDR3 region was amplified using 30 forward and 13 reverse primers. TCRdb fed the multiplex PCR reads into MiXCR, producing one record per CDR3 protein. Of about 290,000 distinct CDR3 sequences listed, 45% to 60% are singletons. In germline, CDR1 is KGHDR, CDR2 SFDVKD. The V end was cut by 1 base, the J end by 6 bases, with 8 bases between. The CDR3 is made up of 14 amino acids. Sample: peripheral blood mononuclear cells (PBMCs). The chain carries TRBV24-1 and TRBJ2-2; the D gene is possibly TRBD2 (5 bases). This clonotype was obtained from a man in his late teens or twenties with type 2 diabetes. The CDR3 region has the DNA TGTGCCACCAGTGATTTAACTAGTTCCGGGGAGCTGTTTTTT. Translating gives CATSDLTSSGELFF.